This T cell receptor (beta chain) was observed in a study of cytomegalovirus exposure and HLA in healthy donors. Study results and caveats: Researchers reported from a later analysis that most CMV-associated TCR beta chains appeared HLA-restricted. Later, an analysis found that common viral pathogens appeared to be linked with several of the most significant clusters. Per published accounts, TCR beta sequences correctly predicted the HLA-A and HLA-B alleles of most subjects.

In the PCR, 60 Vbeta and 13 Jbeta primers were used. The assay was immunoSEQ multiplex PCR, and TCRdb's table has in-frame clones only and misses some. The repertoire consists of about 110,000 clones, with about 16% occurring once and the leading ten covering 1.9%. This clone turned up a few times. What it binds is not known. V lost 5 bases to trimming and J lost 6 bases, with 29 bases between them. Germline CDR1 SGHRS, CDR2 YFSETQ. There are 18 residues in the CDR3. Source material: PBMCs. The chain links TRBV5-1 to TRBJ1-2, with TRBD1 as a possible D gene (5 bases). This TCR was recovered from a woman between 18 and 29 years old in good health and CMV-seronegative. CDR3 sequence: CASRADAGRLIRGNGYTF. CDR3 bases: TGCGCCAGCAGGGCGGATGCGGGACGGTTAATTCGAGGGAATGGCTACACCTTC.